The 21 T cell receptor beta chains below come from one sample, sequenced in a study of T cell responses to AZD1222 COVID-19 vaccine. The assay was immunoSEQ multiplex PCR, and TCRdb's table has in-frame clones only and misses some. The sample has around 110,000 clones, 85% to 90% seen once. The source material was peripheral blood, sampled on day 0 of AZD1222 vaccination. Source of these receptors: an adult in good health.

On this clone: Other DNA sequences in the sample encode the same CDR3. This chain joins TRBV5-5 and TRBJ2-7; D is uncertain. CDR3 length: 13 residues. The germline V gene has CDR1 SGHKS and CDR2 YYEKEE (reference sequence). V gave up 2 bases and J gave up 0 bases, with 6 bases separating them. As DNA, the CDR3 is TGTGCCAGCAGCTTAACGAGCTCCTACGAGCAGTACTTC. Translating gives CASSLTSSYEQYF.

CDR3 residues: CASSEGGSLNQPQHF. CDR3 nucleotide sequence: TGTGCCAGCAGTGAAGGTGGTAGCCTTAATCAGCCCCAGCATTTT. The chain uses TRBV2 and TRBJ1-5; D gene unclear. This CDR3 comprises 15 residues. Trimming pared 1 base from V and 4 bases from J, leaving 11 bases between. Germline CDR1 SNHLY, CDR2 FYNNEI.

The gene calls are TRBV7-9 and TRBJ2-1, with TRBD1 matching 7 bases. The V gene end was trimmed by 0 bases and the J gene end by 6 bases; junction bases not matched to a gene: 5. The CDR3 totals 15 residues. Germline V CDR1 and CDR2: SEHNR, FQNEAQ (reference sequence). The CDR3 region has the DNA TGTGCCAGCAGCTTAGCTGTCGGACAGGTCAATGAGCAGTTCTTC. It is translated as CASSLAVGQVNEQFF.

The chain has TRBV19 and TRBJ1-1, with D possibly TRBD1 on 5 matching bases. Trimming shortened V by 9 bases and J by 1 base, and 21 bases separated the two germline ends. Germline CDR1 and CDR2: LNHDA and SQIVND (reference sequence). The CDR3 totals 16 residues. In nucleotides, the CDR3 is TGTGCCAGCACCCATCCCGGGGCCCCCCGGAACACTGAAGCTTTCTTT. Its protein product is CASTHPGAPRNTEAFF.

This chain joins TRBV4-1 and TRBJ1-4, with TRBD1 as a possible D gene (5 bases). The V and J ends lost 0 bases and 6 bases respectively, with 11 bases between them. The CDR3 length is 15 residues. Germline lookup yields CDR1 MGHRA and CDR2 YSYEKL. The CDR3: CASSQDQGEDEKLFF. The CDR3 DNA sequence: TGCGCCAGCAGCCAAGATCAGGGAGAGGATGAAAAACTGTTTTTT.

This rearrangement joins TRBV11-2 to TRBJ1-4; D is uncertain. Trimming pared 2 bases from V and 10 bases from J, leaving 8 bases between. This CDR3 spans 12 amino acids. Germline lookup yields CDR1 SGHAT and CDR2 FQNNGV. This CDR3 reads CASSLLGLKLFF. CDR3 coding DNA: TGTGCCAGCAGCTTACTTGGCCTAAAACTGTTTTTT.

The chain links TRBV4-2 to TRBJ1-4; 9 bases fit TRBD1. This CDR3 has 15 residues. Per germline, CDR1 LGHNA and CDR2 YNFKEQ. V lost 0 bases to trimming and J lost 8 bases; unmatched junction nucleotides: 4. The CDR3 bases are TGTGCCAGCAGCCAAGAGGGACAGGGCGAGGAAAAACTGTTTTTT. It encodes CASSQEGQGEEKLFF.

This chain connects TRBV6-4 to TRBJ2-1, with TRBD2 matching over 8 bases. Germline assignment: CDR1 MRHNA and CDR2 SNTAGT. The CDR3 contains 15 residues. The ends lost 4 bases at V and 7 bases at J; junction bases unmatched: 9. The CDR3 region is CASSVRPGGGNEQFF. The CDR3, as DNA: TGTGCCAGCAGTGTACGCCCCGGGGGGGGAAATGAGCAGTTCTTC.

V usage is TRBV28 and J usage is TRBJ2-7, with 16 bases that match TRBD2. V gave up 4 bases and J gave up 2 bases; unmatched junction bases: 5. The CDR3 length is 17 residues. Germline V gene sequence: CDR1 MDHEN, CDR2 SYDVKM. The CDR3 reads CASSSSGLAGGPYEQYF. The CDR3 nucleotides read TGTGCCAGCAGTTCGTCGGGACTAGCGGGAGGGCCCTACGAGCAGTACTTC.

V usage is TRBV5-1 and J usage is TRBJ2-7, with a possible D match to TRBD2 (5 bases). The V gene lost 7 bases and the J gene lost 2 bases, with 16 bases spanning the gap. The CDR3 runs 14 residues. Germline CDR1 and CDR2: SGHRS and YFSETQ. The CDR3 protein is CASGPGMGTYEQYF. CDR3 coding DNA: TGCGCCAGCGGCCCCGGGATGGGAACCTACGAGCAGTACTTC. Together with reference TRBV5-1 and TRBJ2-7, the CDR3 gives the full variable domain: KAGVTQTPRYLIKTRGQQVTLSCSPISGHRSVSWYQQTPGQGLQFLFEYFSETQRNKGNFPGRFSGRQFSNSRSEMNVSTLELGDSALYLCASGPGMGTYEQYFGPGTRLTVT.

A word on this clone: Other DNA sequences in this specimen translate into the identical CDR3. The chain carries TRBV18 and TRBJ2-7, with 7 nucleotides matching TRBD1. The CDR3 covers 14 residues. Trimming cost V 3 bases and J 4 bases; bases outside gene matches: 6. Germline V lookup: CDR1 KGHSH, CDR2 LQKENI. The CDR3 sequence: CASSPRTGLYEQYF. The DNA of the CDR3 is TGTGCCAGCTCACCTAGGACAGGCCTTTACGAGCAGTACTTC.

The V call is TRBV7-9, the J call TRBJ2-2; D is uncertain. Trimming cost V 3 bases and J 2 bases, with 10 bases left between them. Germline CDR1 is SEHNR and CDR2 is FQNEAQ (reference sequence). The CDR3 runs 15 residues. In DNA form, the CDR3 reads TGTGCCAGCAGCTTGAGGTCAGCAAACACCGGGGAGCTGTTTTTT. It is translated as CASSLRSANTGELFF.

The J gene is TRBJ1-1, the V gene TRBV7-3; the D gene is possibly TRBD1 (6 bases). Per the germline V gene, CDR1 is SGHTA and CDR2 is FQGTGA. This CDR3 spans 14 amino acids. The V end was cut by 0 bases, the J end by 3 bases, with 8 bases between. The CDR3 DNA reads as TGTGCCAGCAGCTTAACCAGGGGAGACACTGAAGCTTTCTTT. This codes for CASSLTRGDTEAFF.

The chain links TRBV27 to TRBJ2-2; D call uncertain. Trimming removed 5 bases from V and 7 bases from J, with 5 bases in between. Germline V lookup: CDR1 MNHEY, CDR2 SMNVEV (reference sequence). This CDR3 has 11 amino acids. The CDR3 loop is CASSRVGELFF. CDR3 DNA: TGTGCCAGCAGTAGGGTCGGGGAGCTGTTTTTT.

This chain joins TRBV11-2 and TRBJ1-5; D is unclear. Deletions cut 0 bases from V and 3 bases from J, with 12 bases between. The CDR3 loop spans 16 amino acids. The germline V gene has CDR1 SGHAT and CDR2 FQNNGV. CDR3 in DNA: TGTGCCAGCAGCTTAGATTCCCCGGGTTACAATCAGCCCCAGCATTTT. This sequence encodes CASSLDSPGYNQPQHF.

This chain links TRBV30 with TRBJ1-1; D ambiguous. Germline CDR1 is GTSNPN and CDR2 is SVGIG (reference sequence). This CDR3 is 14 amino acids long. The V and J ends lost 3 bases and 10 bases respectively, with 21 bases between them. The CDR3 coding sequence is TGTGCCTGGAGCCTACGGCAGGCCACGCGACGAGCTTTCTTT. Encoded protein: CAWSLRQATRRAFF.

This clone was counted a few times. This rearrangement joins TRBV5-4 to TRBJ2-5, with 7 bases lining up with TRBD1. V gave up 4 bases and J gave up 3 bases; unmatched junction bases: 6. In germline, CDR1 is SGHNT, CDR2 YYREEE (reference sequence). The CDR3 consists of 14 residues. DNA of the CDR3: TGTGCCAGCAGCCGGGGTACAGGGGAAGAGACCCAGTACTTC. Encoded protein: CASSRGTGEETQYF. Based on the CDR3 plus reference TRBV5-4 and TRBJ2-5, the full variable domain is ETGVTQSPTHLIKTRGQQVTLRCSSQSGHNTVSWYQQALGQGPQFIFQYYREEENGRGNFPPRFSGLQFPNYSSELNVNALELDDSALYLCASSRGTGEETQYFGPGTRLLVL.

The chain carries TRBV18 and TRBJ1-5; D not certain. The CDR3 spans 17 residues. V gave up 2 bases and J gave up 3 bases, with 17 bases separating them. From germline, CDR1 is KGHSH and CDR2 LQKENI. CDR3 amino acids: CASSPAAPRGSNQPQHF. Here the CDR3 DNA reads TGTGCCAGCTCACCAGCCGCACCCCGGGGTTCCAATCAGCCCCAGCATTTT.

The CDR3 loop reads CASSYSITAEAFF. The CDR3 bases are TGTGCCAGCAGTTACTCGATTACTGCTGAAGCTTTCTTT. The chain uses TRBV6-5 and TRBJ1-1; D gene unclear. The CDR3 runs to 13 residues. Germline V gene data show CDR1 as MNHEY and CDR2 as SVGAGI. The V gene lost 0 bases and the J gene lost 6 bases, with 8 bases spanning the gap.

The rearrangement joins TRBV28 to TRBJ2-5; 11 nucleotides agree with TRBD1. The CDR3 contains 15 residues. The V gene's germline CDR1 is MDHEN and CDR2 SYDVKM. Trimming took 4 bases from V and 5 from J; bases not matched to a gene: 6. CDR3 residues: CASSYAGTGGETQYF. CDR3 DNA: TGTGCCAGCAGTTACGCCGGGACAGGGGGTGAGACCCAGTACTTC.

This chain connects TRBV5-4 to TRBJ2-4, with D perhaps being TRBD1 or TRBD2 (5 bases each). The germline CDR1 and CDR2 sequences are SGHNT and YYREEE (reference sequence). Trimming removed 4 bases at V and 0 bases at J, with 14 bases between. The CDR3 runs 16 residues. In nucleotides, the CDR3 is TGTGCCAGCAGCCCAGGGACCTTAGGAGCCAAAAACATTCAGTACTTC. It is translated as CASSPGTLGAKNIQYF.